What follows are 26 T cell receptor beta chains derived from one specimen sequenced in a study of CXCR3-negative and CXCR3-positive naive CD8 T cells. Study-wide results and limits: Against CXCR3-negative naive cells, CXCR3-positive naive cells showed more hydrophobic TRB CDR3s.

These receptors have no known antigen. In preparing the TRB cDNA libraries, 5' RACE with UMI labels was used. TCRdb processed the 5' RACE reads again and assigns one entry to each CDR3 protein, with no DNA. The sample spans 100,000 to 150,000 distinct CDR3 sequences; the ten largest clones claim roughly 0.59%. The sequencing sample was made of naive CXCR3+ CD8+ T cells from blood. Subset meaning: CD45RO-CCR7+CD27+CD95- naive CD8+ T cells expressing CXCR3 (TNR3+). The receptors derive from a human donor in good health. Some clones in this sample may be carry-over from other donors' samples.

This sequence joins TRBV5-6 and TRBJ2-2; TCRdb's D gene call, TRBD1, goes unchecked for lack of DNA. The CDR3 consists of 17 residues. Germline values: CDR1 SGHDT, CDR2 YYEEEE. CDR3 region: CASSLLPDRADTGELFF.

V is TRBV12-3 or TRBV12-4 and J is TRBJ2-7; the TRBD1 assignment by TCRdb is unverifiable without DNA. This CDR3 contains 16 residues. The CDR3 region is CASSLAALGFHGEQYF.

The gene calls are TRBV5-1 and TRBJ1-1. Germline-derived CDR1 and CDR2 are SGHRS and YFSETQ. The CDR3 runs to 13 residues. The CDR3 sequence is CASSPWMNTEAFF.

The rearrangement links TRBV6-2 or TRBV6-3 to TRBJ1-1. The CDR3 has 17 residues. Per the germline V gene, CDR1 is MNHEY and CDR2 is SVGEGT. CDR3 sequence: CASLTQVDLKTDTEAFF.

The CDR3 reads CASSSPRLYEQYF. J is TRBJ2-7 and V is TRBV28; TCRdb proposes TRBD2, but this gene call is untestable without DNA. Germline V gene sequence: CDR1 MDHEN, CDR2 SYDVKM. This CDR3 is built from 13 residues.

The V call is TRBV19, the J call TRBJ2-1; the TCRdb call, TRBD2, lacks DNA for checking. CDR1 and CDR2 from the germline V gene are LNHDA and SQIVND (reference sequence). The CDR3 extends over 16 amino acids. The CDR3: CASSTRTSGPSDEQFF.

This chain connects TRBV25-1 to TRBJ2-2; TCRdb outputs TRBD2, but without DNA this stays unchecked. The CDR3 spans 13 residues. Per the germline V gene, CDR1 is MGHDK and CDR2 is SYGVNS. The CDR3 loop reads CAAEGELGGELFF. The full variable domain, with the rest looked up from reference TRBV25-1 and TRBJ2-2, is EADIYQTPRYLVIGTGKKITLECSQTMGHDKMYWYQQDPGMELHLIHYSYGVNSTEKGDLSSESTVSRIRTEHFPLTLESARPSHTSQYLCAAEGELGGELFFGEGSRLTVL.

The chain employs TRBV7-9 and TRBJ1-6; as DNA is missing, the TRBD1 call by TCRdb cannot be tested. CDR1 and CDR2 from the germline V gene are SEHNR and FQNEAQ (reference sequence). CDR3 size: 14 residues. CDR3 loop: CASSPSQGDSPLHF.

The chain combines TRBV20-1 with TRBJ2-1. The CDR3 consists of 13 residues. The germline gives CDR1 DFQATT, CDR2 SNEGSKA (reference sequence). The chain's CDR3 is CSARDLGYNEQFF.

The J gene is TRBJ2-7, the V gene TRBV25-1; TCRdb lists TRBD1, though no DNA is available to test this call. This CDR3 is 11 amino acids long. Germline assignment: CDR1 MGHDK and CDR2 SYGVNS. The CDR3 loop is CASSEGVGQYF.

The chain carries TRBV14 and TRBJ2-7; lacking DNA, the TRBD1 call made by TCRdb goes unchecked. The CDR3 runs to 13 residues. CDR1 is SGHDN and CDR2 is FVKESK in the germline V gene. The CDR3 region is CASSAGRGNEQYF.

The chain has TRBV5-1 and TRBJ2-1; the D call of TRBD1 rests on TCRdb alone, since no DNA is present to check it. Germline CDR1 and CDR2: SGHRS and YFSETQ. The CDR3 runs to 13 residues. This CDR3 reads CASSSGTNNEQFF.

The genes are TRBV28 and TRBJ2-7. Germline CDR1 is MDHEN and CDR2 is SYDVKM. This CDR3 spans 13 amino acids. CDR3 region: CASSVIQGYEQYF.

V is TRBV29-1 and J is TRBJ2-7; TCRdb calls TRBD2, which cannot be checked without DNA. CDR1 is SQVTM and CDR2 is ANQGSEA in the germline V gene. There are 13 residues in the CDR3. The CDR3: CSPGAPPGHEQYF.

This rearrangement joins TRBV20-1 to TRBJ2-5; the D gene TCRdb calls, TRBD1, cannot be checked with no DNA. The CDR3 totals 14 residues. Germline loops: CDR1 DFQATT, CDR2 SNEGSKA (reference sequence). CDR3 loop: CSATGTVHEETQYF.

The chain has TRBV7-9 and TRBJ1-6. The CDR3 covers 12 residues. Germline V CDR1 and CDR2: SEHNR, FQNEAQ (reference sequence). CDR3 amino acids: CASSLGPRPLHF.

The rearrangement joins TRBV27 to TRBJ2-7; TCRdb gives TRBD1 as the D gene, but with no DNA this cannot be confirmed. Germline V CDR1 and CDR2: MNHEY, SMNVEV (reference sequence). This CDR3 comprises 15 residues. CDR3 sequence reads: CASSRRQPSSYEQYF.

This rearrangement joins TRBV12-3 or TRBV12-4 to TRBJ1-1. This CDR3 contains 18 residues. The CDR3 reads CASSPSDPPLDKNTEAFF.

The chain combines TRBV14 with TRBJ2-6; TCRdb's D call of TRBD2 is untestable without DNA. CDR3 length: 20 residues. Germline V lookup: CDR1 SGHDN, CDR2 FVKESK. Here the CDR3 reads CASSPPETSGRALGANVLTF.

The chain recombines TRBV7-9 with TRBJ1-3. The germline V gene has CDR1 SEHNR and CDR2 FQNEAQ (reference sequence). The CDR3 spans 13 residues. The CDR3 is CASSPDDGNTIYF.

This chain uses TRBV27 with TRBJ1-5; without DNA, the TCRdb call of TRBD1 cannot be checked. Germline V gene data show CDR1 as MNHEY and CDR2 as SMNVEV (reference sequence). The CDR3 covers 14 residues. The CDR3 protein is CASSPSGGNQPQHF.

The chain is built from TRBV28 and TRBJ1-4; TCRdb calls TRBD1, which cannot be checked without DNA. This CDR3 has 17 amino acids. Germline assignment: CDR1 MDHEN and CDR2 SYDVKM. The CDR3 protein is CASSLPSGGGNNEKLFF.

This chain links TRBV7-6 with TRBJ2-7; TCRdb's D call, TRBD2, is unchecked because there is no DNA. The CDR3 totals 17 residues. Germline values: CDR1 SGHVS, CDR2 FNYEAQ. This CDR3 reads CASSLTLGTSGSYEQYF.

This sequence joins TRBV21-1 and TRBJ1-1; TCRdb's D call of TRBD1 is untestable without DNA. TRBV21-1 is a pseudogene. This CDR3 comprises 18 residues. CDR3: CASSELWGQVPGDTEAFF.

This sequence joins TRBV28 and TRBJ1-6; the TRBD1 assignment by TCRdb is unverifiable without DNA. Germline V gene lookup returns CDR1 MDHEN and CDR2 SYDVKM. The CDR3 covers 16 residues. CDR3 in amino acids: CASTLSRESYNSPLHF.

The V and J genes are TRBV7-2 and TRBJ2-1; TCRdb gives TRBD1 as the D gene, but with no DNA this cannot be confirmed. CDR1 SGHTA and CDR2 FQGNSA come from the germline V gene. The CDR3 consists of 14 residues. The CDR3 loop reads CASHLAGGHNEQFF. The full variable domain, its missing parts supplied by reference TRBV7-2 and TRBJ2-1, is GAGVSQSPSNKVTEKGKDVELRCDPISGHTALYWYRQSLGQGLEFLIYFQGNSAPDKSGLPSDRFSAERTGGSVSTLTIQRTQQEDSAVYLCASHLAGGHNEQFFGPGTRLTVL.